A selection of T cell receptor beta chains follows, all from one sample in a study of blood T cell repertoires in COVID-19. The data were produced by immunoSEQ multiplex PCR, yet TCRdb's version contains in-frame clones alone and is incomplete. The sample consists of under 250,000 clones, 80% to 90% of them appearing once. Source material: peripheral blood. The receptors stem from a man between 40 and 49 years old with active or convalescent COVID-19. Each CDR3 is given with its conserved first and last residue. A D gene is named only where the DNA matches it firmly. Expanded clones are given a class, and other clones once, few, many or no size at all.

v_call: TRBV4-1
j_call: TRBJ2-3
clone_size: .
d_call: .
cdr3_aa: CASSAGPGSTDTQYF
cdr3_nt: TGCGCCAGCAGCGCGGGACCCGGAAGCACAGATACGCAGTATTTT

v_call: TRBV27
j_call: TRBJ1-1
clone_size: .
d_call: .
cdr3_aa: CASSLSYSMNTEAFF
cdr3_nt: TGTGCCAGCAGTTTAAGTTACTCCATGAACACTGAAGCTTTCTTT

v_call: TRBV4-2
j_call: TRBJ1-6
clone_size: .
d_call: .
cdr3_aa: CASSARDPRGTAYNSPLHF
cdr3_nt: TGTGCCAGCAGCGCGCGCGACCCGAGGGGGACCGCCTATAATTCACCCCTCCACTTT

v_call: TRBV19
j_call: TRBJ1-2
clone_size: .
d_call: .
cdr3_aa: CASSIGQNSYGYTF
cdr3_nt: TGTGCCAGTAGTATTGGGCAAAACTCCTATGGCTACACCTTC

v_call: TRBV7-2
j_call: TRBJ1-6
clone_size: few
d_call: .
cdr3_aa: CASSPKGGGSSPLHF
cdr3_nt: TGTGCCAGCAGCCCCAAGGGAGGGGGAAGTTCACCCCTCCACTTT

v_call: TRBV4-1
j_call: TRBJ2-7
clone_size: .
d_call: .
cdr3_aa: CASSLEDGAYEQYF
cdr3_nt: TGCGCCAGCAGCCTTGAAGACGGAGCCTACGAGCAGTACTTC

v_call: TRBV6-6
j_call: TRBJ1-1
clone_size: .
d_call: .
cdr3_aa: CASSYPESGIEAFF
cdr3_nt: TGTGCCAGCAGTTACCCTGAAAGCGGAATTGAAGCTTTCTTT

v_call: TRBV6-1
j_call: TRBJ2-5
clone_size: .
d_call: TRBD2
cdr3_aa: CASSEMTSGATETQYF
cdr3_nt: TGTGCCAGCAGTGAAATGACTAGCGGGGCCACGGAGACCCAGTACTTC

v_call: TRBV6-6
j_call: TRBJ2-1
clone_size: .
d_call: TRBD1
cdr3_aa: CASRGTGGNEQFF
cdr3_nt: TGTGCCAGCAGGGGGACAGGGGGCAATGAGCAGTTCTTC

v_call: TRBV27
j_call: TRBJ2-7
clone_size: .
d_call: .
cdr3_aa: CATRVGDPPYEQYF
cdr3_nt: TGTGCCACCCGTGTCGGGGATCCGCCCTACGAGCAGTACTTC

v_call: TRBV4-1
j_call: TRBJ1-2
clone_size: .
d_call: .
cdr3_aa: CASSPSPAGRAYGYTF
cdr3_nt: TGCGCCAGCAGCCCCTCTCCGGCAGGGCGTGCATATGGCTACACCTTC

v_call: TRBV5-6
j_call: TRBJ1-1
clone_size: .
d_call: .
cdr3_aa: CASSFIQFTEAFF
cdr3_nt: TGTGCCAGCAGCTTCATCCAGTTCACTGAAGCTTTCTTT

v_call: TRBV30
j_call: TRBJ2-7
clone_size: .
d_call: TRBD2
cdr3_aa: CAWSGGVREQYF
cdr3_nt: TGTGCCTGGTCGGGGGGGGTACGGGAGCAGTACTTC

v_call: TRBV6-6
j_call: TRBJ2-5
clone_size: few
d_call: .
cdr3_aa: CASSYKRQGQETQYF
cdr3_nt: TGTGCCAGCAGTTACAAACGGCAGGGACAAGAGACCCAGTACTTC

v_call: TRBV7-9
j_call: TRBJ1-6
clone_size: .
d_call: .
cdr3_aa: CASSLNNGGNSPLHF
cdr3_nt: TGTGCCAGCAGCTTAAACAACGGAGGGAATTCACCCCTCCACTTT

v_call: TRBV10-3
j_call: TRBJ2-7
clone_size: .
d_call: TRBD2
cdr3_aa: CAIGGGLAGEVQYF
cdr3_nt: TGTGCCATCGGGGGTGGACTAGCGGGAGAGGTGCAGTACTTC

v_call: TRBV2
j_call: TRBJ2-1
clone_size: .
d_call: .
cdr3_aa: CASSLQGHEQFF
cdr3_nt: TGTGCCAGCAGTCTACAGGGCCATGAGCAGTTCTTC

v_call: TRBV5-5
j_call: TRBJ1-1
clone_size: .
d_call: TRBD1
cdr3_aa: CASSYGQGALNTEAFF
cdr3_nt: TGTGCCAGCAGCTACGGACAGGGGGCTTTGAACACTGAAGCTTTCTTT

v_call: TRBV20-1
j_call: TRBJ2-3
clone_size: .
d_call: .
cdr3_aa: CSVYATDTQYF
cdr3_nt: TGCAGTGTCTATGCGACAGATACGCAGTATTTT

v_call: TRBV10-2
j_call: TRBJ1-2
clone_size: .
d_call: .
cdr3_aa: CASSERANYGYTF
cdr3_nt: TGCGCCAGCAGTGAACGGGCTAACTATGGCTACACCTTC

v_call: TRBV7-8
j_call: TRBJ2-7
clone_size: .
d_call: TRBD2
cdr3_aa: CASSYTTSASGPEQYF
cdr3_nt: TGTGCCAGCAGCTACACGACTAGCGCCTCAGGGCCCGAGCAGTACTTC

v_call: TRBV7-2
j_call: TRBJ1-4
clone_size: .
d_call: TRBD1
cdr3_aa: CASSSTGVVVNEKLFF
cdr3_nt: TGTGCCAGCAGCTCGACAGGGGTGGTAGTGAATGAAAAACTGTTTTTT

v_call: TRBV7-6
j_call: TRBJ1-2
clone_size: .
d_call: .
cdr3_aa: CASSLGEEGYGYTF
cdr3_nt: TGTGCCAGCAGCTTAGGGGAAGAGGGCTATGGCTACACCTTC

v_call: TRBV14
j_call: TRBJ1-4
clone_size: .
d_call: .
cdr3_aa: CASSLRPEGEKLFF
cdr3_nt: TGTGCCAGCAGCTTAAGGCCTGAGGGCGAAAAACTGTTTTTT

v_call: TRBV5-8
j_call: TRBJ1-2
clone_size: .
d_call: .
cdr3_aa: CASSLWGGYGYTF
cdr3_nt: TGTGCCAGCAGCTTATGGGGGGGCTATGGCTACACCTTC

v_call: TRBV12-3/TRBV12-4
j_call: TRBJ2-7
clone_size: .
d_call: .
cdr3_aa: CASSLEGTGEQYF
cdr3_nt: TGTGCCAGCAGTTTGGAGGGAACAGGCGAGCAGTACTTC

v_call: TRBV5-1
j_call: TRBJ1-3
clone_size: few
d_call: .
cdr3_aa: CASSWETGPAATIYF
cdr3_nt: TGCGCCAGCAGCTGGGAGACAGGTCCGGCGGCCACCATATATTTT

v_call: TRBV6-5
j_call: TRBJ1-6
clone_size: .
d_call: TRBD1
cdr3_aa: CASRAGGPNSPLHF
cdr3_nt: TGTGCCAGCAGAGCAGGGGGCCCTAATTCACCCCTCCACTTT

v_call: TRBV3-1/TRBV3-2
j_call: TRBJ2-7
clone_size: .
d_call: .
cdr3_aa: CASSPNSGGHEQYF
cdr3_nt: TGTGCCAGCAGCCCTAACTCAGGAGGCCACGAGCAGTACTTC

v_call: TRBV6-5
j_call: TRBJ1-6
clone_size: .
d_call: .
cdr3_aa: CASSPVGSSPLHF
cdr3_nt: TGTGCCAGCAGTCCCGTCGGGAGTTCACCCCTCCACTTT

v_call: TRBV6-5
j_call: TRBJ1-2
clone_size: .
d_call: .
cdr3_aa: CASSQQTGPGTF
cdr3_nt: TGTGCCAGCAGCCAACAGACAGGTCCTGGCACCTTC

v_call: TRBV7-2
j_call: TRBJ1-5
clone_size: .
d_call: .
cdr3_aa: CASSLGSGGLAQHF
cdr3_nt: TGTGCCAGCAGCTTAGGGTCCGGCGGTTTGGCCCAGCATTTT

v_call: TRBV16
j_call: TRBJ1-2
clone_size: .
d_call: .
cdr3_aa: CASSPTSGGYTF
cdr3_nt: TGTGCCAGCAGCCCCACCTCCGGTGGCTACACCTTC